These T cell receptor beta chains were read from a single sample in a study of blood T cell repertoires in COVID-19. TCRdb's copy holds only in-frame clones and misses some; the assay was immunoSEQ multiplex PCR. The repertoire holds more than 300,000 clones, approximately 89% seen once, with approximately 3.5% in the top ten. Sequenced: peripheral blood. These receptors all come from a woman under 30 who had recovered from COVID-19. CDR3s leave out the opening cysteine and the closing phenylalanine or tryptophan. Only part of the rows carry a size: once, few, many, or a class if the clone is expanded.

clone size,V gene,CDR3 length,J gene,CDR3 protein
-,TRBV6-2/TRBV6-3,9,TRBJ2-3,ASSSQYTQY
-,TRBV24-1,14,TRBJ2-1,ATSDPGLAGNDEQF
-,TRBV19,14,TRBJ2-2,ASSIRGSFITGELF
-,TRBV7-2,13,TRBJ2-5,ASSLMNTVRETQY
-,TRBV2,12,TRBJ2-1,ASSFQGRETEQF
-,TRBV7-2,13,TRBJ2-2,ASSPRDFRSGELF
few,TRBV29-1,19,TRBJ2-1,SVAPLTGDMITSGKYNEQF
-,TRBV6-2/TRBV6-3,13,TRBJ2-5,ASSRPGTGRGTQY
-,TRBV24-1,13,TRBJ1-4,ATSEQTGSGEKLF
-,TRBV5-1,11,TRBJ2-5,ASSLGGGETQY
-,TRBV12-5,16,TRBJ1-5,ASGLVLEAYYSNQPQH
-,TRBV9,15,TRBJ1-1,ASSAGGTGRAETEAF
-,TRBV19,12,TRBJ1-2,ASSIRRQVYGYT
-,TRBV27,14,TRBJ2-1,ASSLWSLADNNEQF
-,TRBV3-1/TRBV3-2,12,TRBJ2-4,ASSQRLAKNIQY
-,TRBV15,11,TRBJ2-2,ATLAGEAGELF
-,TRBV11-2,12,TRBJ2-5,ASSLVSSQETQY
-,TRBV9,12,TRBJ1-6,ASSVVEMGSPLH
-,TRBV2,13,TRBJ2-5,ASRLLDRAQETQY
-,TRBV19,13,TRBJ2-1,ASSIAATSGDEQF
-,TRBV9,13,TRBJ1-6,ASTFTGQEGSPLH
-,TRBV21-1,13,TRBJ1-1,ASILRTGGNTEAF
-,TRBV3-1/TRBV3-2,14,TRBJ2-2,ASSPQREARVRELF
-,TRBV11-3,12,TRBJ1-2,ASSLGYALDGYT
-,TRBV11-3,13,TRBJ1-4,ASSPGGGWGEKLF
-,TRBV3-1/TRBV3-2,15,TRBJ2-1,ASSQDHPGGSYNEQF
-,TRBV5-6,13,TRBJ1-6,ASSLGGLRWSPLH
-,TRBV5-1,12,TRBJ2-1,ASSSDGTYNEQF
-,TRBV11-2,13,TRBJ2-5,ASSLSFGGGKTQY
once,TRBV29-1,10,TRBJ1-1,SVGRGGTEAF
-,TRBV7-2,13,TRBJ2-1,ASSLALVPYNEQF
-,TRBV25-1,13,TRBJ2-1,ASRPPRGSYNEQF
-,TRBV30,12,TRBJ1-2,AWSSSENSYGYT
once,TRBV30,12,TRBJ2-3,AWSRTSGSHTQY
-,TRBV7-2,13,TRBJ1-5,ASSLAVARGQPQH
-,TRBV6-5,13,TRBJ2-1,ASKRTSDVVHEQF
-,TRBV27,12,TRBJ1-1,ASRGGQSNTEAF
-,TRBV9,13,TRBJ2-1,ASSGQGGSYNEQF
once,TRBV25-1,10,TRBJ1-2,ASSESGEGYT
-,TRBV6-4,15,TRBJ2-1,ASSDSIQAGTYNEQF
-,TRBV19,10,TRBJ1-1,ASRDREFEAF
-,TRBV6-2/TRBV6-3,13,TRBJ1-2,ASSLTGAQADGYT
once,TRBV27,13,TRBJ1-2,ASSFSGDRGYGYT
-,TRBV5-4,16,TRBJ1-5,ASSLWGTGAHSNQPQH
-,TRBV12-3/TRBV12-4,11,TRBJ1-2,ASSTTGVDGYT
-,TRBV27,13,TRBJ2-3,ASSPRWASTDTQY
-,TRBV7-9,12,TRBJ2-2,AGTVVQNTGELF
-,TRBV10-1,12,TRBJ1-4,ASSPGTVNEKLF
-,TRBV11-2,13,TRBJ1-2,ASSYGQGYSYGYT
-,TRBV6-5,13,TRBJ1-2,ASSSPLGGLGGYT
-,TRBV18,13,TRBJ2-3,ASSLLAGDTDTQY
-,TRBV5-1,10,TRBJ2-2,ASSEYTGELF
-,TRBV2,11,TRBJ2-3,ASSDYTTDTQY